This is a list of T cell receptor beta chains from one sample in a study of shared clonotypes between healthy human individuals. Profiling relied on immunoSEQ multiplex PCR, and the TCRdb table lists in-frame clones only, not all of them. The sample lists about 2.2 million clones, around 93% occurring once. Sequenced input: naive CD8+ T cells from PBMCs. These receptors were obtained from a man aged 18-30 years in good health. Some clones in this sample may be carry-over from other donors' samples. CDR3s include the opening cysteine and the closing phenylalanine or tryptophan. D genes are given only for firm matches. A row's size may be missing; if present it is once, few, many or a size class.

j_call | v_call | d_call | clone_size | cdr3_nt | cdr3_aa
TRBJ1-1 | TRBV7-9 | - | - | TGTGCCAGCAGCTTAGGTGGGTTGAGCACTGAAGCTTTCTTT | CASSLGGLSTEAFF
TRBJ2-3 | TRBV6-6 | TRBD1 | - | TGTGCCAGCAGTTACTTCGGGACAGGGGCCATAGATACGCAGTATTTT | CASSYFGTGAIDTQYF
TRBJ2-1 | TRBV4-1 | - | once | TGCGCCAGCAGTCCTGGGGCGACTTCCGTTGAGCAGTTCTTC | CASSPGATSVEQFF
TRBJ2-3 | TRBV4-2 | - | - | TGTGCCAGCAGCCAGGTCCAGGGAGATACGCAGTATTTT | CASSQVQGDTQYF
TRBJ2-1 | TRBV7-2 | - | once | TGTGCCAGCAGCTTAACGGGCCGCCGCGAGCAGTTCTTC | CASSLTGRREQFF
TRBJ2-3 | TRBV27 | - | - | TGTGCCTTCGATGGTGATACGCAGTATTTT | CAFDGDTQYF
TRBJ1-4 | TRBV7-2 | - | - | TGTGCCAGCAGCGGCCGGGGGCAAGGTGAAAAACTGTTTTTT | CASSGRGQGEKLFF
TRBJ1-4 | TRBV5-4 | - | once | TGTGCCAGCAGCTCGGAAGGTGAAAAACTGTTTTTT | CASSSEGEKLFF
TRBJ2-7 | TRBV7-9 | - | - | TGTGCCAGCAGCTTACTACAGGGAGGCAGGTACGAGCAGTACTTC | CASSLLQGGRYEQYF
TRBJ2-3 | TRBV7-9 | TRBD1 | - | TGTGCCAGCAGCCCTGGACAGGACTTGTATTTT | CASSPGQDLYF
TRBJ2-6 | TRBV11-2 | - | - | TGTGCCAGCAGCTTTGAGCGCGGTGGGGCCAACGTCCTGACTTTC | CASSFERGGANVLTF
TRBJ2-7 | TRBV5-4 | TRBD1 | - | TGTGCCAGCAGCCCTGACAGGGTCTACGAGCAGTACTTC | CASSPDRVYEQYF
TRBJ2-3 | TRBV7-3 | TRBD2 | - | TGTGCCAGCAGCTCGCGGGGGGACTCTACGCAGTATTTT | CASSSRGDSTQYF
TRBJ2-1 | TRBV27 | - | - | TGTGCCAGCAGCCTCAGCTCCTACAATGAGCAGTTCTTC | CASSLSSYNEQFF
TRBJ2-7 | TRBV29-1 | - | - | TGCGGTGCCCGGGGGCGGGAGAAGCTCGAGCAGTACTTC | CGARGREKLEQYF
TRBJ2-7 | TRBV7-9 | TRBD1 | few | TGTGCCAGCAGTCGACAGGGCGACGAGCAGTACTTC | CASSRQGDEQYF
TRBJ2-7 | TRBV7-2 | - | - | TGTGCCAGCAGTATTCACGGGCAGGCCCCCTACGAGCAGTACTTC | CASSIHGQAPYEQYF
TRBJ1-2 | TRBV7-9 | - | once | TGTGCCAGCAGCCAAGACGACTATGGCTACACCTTC | CASSQDDYGYTF
TRBJ2-2 | TRBV4-1 | TRBD1 | - | TGCGCCAGCAGCCTCCGACAGGGGTCTGCCGGGGAGCTGTTTTTT | CASSLRQGSAGELFF
TRBJ2-7 | TRBV7-9 | TRBD1 | - | TGTGCCAGCAGGGGGACAGGAACCTACGAGCAGTACTTC | CASRGTGTYEQYF
TRBJ2-7 | TRBV5-6 | TRBD1 | - | TGTGCCAGCAGCCAAGACAGGGAAAAGTACGAGCAGTACTTC | CASSQDREKYEQYF
TRBJ1-3 | TRBV6-6 | - | - | TGTGCCAGCAGTTACTCGGGCCGCTCTGGAAACACCATATATTTT | CASSYSGRSGNTIYF
TRBJ2-7 | TRBV2 | - | - | TGTGCCAGCAGTGGTTCTACGGGACTTCACCCCTACGAGCAGTACTTC | CASSGSTGLHPYEQYF
TRBJ2-3 | TRBV4-1 | - | once | TGCGCCAGCAGCCAAGTTGGAAGCGCATCCACAGATACGCAGTATTTT | CASSQVGSASTDTQYF
TRBJ1-3 | TRBV10-3 | - | - | TGTGCCATCAGAACAGCGGACTCTGGAAACACCATATATTTT | CAIRTADSGNTIYF
TRBJ2-7 | TRBV19 | TRBD2 | - | TGTGCCAGTAGTATATCAGCGGGAGGCACCTACGAGCAGTACTTC | CASSISAGGTYEQYF
TRBJ2-7 | TRBV5-1 | - | - | TGCGCCAGCAGCTTGGAGGACTCCTACGAGCAGTACTTC | CASSLEDSYEQYF